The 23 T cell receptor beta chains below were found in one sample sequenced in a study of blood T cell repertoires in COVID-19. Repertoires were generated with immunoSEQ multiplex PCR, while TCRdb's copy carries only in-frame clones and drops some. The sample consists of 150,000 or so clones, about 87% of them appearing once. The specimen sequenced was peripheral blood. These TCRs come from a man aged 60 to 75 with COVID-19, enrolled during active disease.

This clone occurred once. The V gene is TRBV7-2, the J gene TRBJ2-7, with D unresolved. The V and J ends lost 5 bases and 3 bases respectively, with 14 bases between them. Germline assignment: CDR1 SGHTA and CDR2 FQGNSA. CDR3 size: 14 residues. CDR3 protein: CASSPVPGYYEQYF. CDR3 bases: TGTGCCAGCAGCCCGGTCCCGGGTTACTACGAGCAGTACTTC.

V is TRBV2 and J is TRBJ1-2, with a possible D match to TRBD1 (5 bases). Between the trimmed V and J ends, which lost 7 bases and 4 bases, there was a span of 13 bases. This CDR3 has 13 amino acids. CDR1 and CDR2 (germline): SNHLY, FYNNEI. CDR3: CASKPGGSYGYTF. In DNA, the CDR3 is TGTGCCAGCAAGCCGGGGGGGAGCTATGGCTACACCTTC.

As DNA, the CDR3 is TGTGCCACCAGCTTACTAGCGGGTATAGAAAATGAGCAGTTCTTC. Its protein is CATSLLAGIENEQFF. The chain uses TRBV15 and TRBJ2-1; TRBD2 aligns across 9 bases. The germline CDR1 and CDR2 sequences are LNHNV and YYDKDF (reference sequence). This CDR3 spans 15 amino acids. Trimming cost V 5 bases and J 7 bases; bases outside gene matches: 9.

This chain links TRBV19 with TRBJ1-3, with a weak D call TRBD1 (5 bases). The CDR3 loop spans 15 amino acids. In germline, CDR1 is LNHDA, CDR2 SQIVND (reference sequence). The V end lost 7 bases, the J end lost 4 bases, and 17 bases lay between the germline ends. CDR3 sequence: CASTKGAGPGNTIYF. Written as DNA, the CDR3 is TGTGCCAGTACTAAGGGCGCAGGGCCCGGAAACACCATATATTTT.

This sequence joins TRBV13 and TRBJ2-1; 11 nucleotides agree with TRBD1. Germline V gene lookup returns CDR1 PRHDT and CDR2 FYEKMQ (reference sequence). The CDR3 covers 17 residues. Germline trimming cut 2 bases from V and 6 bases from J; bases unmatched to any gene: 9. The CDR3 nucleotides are TGTGCCAGCAGCTTACTTGGCCTGGGGACAGGGGGCAATGAGCAGTTCTTC. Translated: CASSLLGLGTGGNEQFF.

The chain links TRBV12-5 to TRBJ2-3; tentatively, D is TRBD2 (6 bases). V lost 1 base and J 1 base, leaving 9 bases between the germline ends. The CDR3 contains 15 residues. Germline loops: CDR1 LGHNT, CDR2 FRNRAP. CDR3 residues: CASGLGGVGTDTQYF. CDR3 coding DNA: TGTGCTAGTGGTTTGGGGGGGGTGGGCACAGATACGCAGTATTTT.

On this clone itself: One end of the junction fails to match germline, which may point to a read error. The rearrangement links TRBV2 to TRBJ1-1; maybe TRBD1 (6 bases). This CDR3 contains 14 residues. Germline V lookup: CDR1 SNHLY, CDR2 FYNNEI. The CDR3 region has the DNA TGTGCCAGCAGGGAAGGACAGAAGAACACTGAAGCTTTCTTT. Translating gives CASREGQKNTEAFF.

The CDR3 DNA reads as TGTGCCAGCAGCTTACCCCCAGGGACAGGAGGAGGGGCCAACGTCCTGACTTTC. Translating gives CASSLPPGTGGGANVLTF. This chain joins TRBV5-4 and TRBJ2-6; 8 nucleotides align to TRBD1. With 2 bases clipped from V and 4 bases from J, the junction kept 11 bases outside the gene matches. This CDR3 comprises 18 residues. In germline, CDR1 is SGHNT, CDR2 YYREEE (reference sequence).

CDR3 in amino acids: CASSSTPRGTGGYTF. The CDR3 coding sequence is TGTGCCAGCAGTTCCACCCCCCGGGGGACAGGTGGCTACACCTTC. The J gene is TRBJ1-2, the V gene TRBV2; 8 nucleotides agree with TRBD1. Per the germline V gene, CDR1 is SNHLY and CDR2 is FYNNEI. J gave up 7 bases and V 5 bases, and 12 bases lay outside the gene matches. The CDR3 is made up of 15 amino acids.

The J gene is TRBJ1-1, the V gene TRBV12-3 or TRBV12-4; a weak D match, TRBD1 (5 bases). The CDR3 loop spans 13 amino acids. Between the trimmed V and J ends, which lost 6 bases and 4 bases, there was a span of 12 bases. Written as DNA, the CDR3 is TGTGCCAGCAGCCCGAGCCAGGGCACTGAAGCTTTCTTT. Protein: CASSPSQGTEAFF.

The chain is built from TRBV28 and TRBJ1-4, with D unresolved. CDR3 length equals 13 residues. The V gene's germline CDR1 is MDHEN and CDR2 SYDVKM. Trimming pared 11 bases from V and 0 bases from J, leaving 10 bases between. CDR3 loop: CAGRRATNEKLFF. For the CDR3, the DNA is TGTGCCGGTAGACGGGCAACTAATGAAAAACTGTTTTTT.

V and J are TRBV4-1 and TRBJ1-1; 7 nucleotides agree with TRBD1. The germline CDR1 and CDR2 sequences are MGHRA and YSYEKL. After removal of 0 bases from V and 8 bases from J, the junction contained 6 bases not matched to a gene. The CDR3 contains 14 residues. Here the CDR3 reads CASSQDLGQVEAFF. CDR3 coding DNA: TGCGCCAGCAGCCAAGATCTCGGACAGGTAGAAGCTTTCTTT.

CDR3 sequence reads: CASSSRGTAYNEQFF. CDR3 DNA sequence: TGTGCCAGCAGCTCCCGCGGGACAGCCTACAATGAGCAGTTCTTC. The genes are TRBV7-8 and TRBJ2-1, with D possibly being TRBD1 (7 bases). V was cut by 4 bases and J by 2 bases, with 12 bases left in between. This CDR3 has 15 residues. Germline lookup yields CDR1 SGHVS and CDR2 FQNEAQ.

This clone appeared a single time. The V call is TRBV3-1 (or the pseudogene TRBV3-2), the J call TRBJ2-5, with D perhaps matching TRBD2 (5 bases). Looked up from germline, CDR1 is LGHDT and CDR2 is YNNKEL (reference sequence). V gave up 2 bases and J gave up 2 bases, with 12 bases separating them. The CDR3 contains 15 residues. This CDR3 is CASSQNRGVQETQYF. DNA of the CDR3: TGTGCCAGCAGCCAAAACCGGGGAGTACAAGAGACCCAGTACTTC.

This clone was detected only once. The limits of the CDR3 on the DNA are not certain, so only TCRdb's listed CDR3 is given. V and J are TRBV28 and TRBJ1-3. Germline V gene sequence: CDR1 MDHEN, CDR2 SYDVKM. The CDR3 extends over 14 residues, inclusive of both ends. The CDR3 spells CASSTSSSGNTIYF.

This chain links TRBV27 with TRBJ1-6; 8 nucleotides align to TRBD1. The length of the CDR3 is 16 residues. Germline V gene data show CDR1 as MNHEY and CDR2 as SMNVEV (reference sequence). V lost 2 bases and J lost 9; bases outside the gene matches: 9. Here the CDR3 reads CASSLGTQGAGSPLHF. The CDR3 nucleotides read TGTGCCAGCAGTTTAGGAACCCAGGGGGCTGGTTCACCCCTCCACTTT.

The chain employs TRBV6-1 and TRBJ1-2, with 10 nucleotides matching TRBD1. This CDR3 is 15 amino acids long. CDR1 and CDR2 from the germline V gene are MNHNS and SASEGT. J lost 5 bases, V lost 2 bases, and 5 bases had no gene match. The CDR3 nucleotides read TGTGCCAGCAGTGAAAGGACAGGGGGGATATATGGCTACACCTTC. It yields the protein CASSERTGGIYGYTF.

The CDR3 spells CASSFGGQGVAENTIYF. The DNA for the CDR3 is TGTGCCAGCAGTTTCGGCGGACAGGGGGTGGCTGAAAACACCATATATTTT. The J gene is TRBJ1-3, the V gene TRBV28, with 10 bases identical to TRBD1. CDR3 length: 17 amino acids. The germline V gene has CDR1 MDHEN and CDR2 SYDVKM. After removal of 3 bases from V and 6 bases from J, the junction contained 11 bases not matched to a gene.

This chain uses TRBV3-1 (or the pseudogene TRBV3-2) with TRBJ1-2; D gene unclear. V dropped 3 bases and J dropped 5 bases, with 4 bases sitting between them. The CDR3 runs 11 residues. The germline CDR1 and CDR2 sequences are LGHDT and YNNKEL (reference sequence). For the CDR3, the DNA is TGTGCCAGCAGCCAGGAGTATGGCTACACCTTC. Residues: CASSQEYGYTF.

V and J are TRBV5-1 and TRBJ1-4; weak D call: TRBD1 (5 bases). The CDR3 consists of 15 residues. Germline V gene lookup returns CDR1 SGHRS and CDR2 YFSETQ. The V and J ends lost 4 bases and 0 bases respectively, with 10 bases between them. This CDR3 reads CASSETVSTNEKLFF. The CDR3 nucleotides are TGCGCCAGCAGCGAGACAGTTTCAACTAATGAAAAACTGTTTTTT.

CDR3 loop: CASSPLTGYNEQFF. The CDR3 region has the DNA TGTGCCAGCAGCCCGCTGACAGGCTACAATGAGCAGTTCTTC. This chain links TRBV6-5 with TRBJ2-1; a possible D gene is TRBD1 (6 bases). The CDR3 is 14 residues long. The V gene lost 6 bases and the J gene lost 3 bases, with 12 bases spanning the gap. Looked up from germline, CDR1 is MNHEY and CDR2 is SVGAGI.

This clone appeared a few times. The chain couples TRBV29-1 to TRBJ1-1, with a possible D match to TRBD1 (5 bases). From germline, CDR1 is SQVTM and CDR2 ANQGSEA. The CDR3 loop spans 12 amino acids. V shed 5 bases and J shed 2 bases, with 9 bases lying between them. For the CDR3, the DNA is TGCAGCGTTAGGTGGGGCAACACTGAAGCTTTCTTT. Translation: CSVRWGNTEAFF.

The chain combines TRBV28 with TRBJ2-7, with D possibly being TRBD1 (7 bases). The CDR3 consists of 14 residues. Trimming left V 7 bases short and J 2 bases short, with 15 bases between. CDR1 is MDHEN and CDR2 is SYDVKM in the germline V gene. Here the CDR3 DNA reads TGTGCCAGCAATTCAGGGGGGAGCCCCTACGAGCAGTACTTC. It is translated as CASNSGGSPYEQYF.